This TCR beta chain stems from a study of T cells after yellow fever vaccination. The wider study: Fractions low in cell number were prepared with SMART-Seq v4 Ultra Low Input.

Germline V gene lookup returns CDR1 SGHRS and CDR2 YFSETQ. The CDR3 runs to 12 residues. Trimming stripped 2 bases from V and 6 bases from J, with 5 bases between. This clonotype was seen at least ten times. Its cognate antigen is unknown. Study results and limitations: Overlap between CD4 and CD8 compartments was detected for a small share of clonotypes. A large majority of primary-vaccination clones showed up again after the booster (96% CD4, approximately 90% CD8).

One entry per CDR3 protein results from TCRdb running MiXCR on the 5' RACE reads. This repertoire shows more than 65,000 distinct CDR3 sequences, about 6% found once; its top ten account for less than 2.5%. The sequencing used CD4+ T cells sorted from PBMCs, collected around 16 days after the first yellow fever vaccination. The rearrangement joins TRBV5-1 to TRBJ2-2; no clear D gene. The source of this sequence is a man younger than 35 who received the YFV17D yellow fever vaccine. CDR3 DNA: TGCGCCAGCAGCTTCCCCTCCGGGGAGCTGTTTTTT. This gives the protein CASSFPSGELFF.